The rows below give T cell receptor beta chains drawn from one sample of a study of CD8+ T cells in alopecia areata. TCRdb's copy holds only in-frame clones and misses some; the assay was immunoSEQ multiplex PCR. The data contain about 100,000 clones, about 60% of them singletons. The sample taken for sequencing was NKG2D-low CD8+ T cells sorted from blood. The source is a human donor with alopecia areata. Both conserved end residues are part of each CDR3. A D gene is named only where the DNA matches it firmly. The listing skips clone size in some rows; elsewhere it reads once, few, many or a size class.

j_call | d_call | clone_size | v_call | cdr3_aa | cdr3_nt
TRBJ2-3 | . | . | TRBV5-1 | CASSFRGGTDTQYF | TGCGCCAGCAGCTTCCGCGGAGGCACAGATACGCAGTATTTT
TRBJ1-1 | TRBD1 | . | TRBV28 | CASRMTGGQGAAAFF | TGTGCCAGCAGAATGACAGGGGGACAGGGGGCTGCGGCTTTCTTT
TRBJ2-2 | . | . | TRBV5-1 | CASSGWDSTDTGELFF | TGCGCCAGCAGCGGATGGGACTCCACCGACACCGGGGAGCTGTTTTTT
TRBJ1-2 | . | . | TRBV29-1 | CSVVAASYGYTF | TGCAGCGTTGTAGCAGCCTCTTATGGCTACACCTTC
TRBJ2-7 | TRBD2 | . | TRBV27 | CASIGQGASGSYEQYF | TGTGCCAGCATCGGGCAGGGGGCTAGCGGGAGCTACGAGCAGTACTTC
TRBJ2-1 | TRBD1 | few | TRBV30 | CAWITGGNEQFF | TGTGCCTGGATTACAGGGGGCAATGAGCAGTTCTTC
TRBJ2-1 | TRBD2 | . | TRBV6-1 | CASRSGGDEQFF | TGTGCCAGCAGGTCGGGGGGGGATGAGCAGTTCTTC
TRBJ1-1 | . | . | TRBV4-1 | CASSQGEGGKTEAFF | TGCGCCAGCAGCCAAGGTGAGGGGGGAAAAACTGAAGCTTTCTTT
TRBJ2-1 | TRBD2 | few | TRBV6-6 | CASSYSWREGYNEQFF | TGTGCCAGCAGTTACTCATGGCGGGAGGGCTACAATGAGCAGTTCTTC
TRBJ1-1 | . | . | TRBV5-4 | CASTQRTEPNTEAFF | TGTGCCAGCACCCAACGAACAGAACCGAACACTGAAGCTTTCTTT
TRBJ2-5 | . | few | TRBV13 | CATLEPDGHGKETQYF | TGTGCCACCTTGGAACCGGACGGGCATGGTAAAGAGACCCAGTACTTC
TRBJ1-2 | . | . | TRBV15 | CATSRASSVFDGYTF | TGTGCCACCAGCAGAGCATCTTCCGTGTTCGACGGCTACACCTTC